These T cell receptor beta chains were read from a single sample in a study of shared clonotypes between healthy human individuals. The assay was immunoSEQ multiplex PCR, and TCRdb's table has in-frame clones only and misses some. The sample holds about 980,000 clones, 70% to 85% seen once. The material sequenced was memory CD4+ T cells sorted from blood. These receptors all come from a man aged 18 to 30 in good health. CDR3s include the opening cysteine and the closing phenylalanine or tryptophan. A D gene is named only where the DNA matches it firmly. Only part of the rows carry a size: once, few, many, or a class if the clone is expanded.

>.|.|14|TRBJ2-5|TRBV11-2
TGTGCCAGCAGCTTACAGGGCTATACGGAGACCCAGTACTTC
CASSLQGYTETQYF
>many|.|15|TRBJ2-3|TRBV19
TGTGCCAGTAGTACCCTGTGGGCGGGCACAGATACGCAGTATTTT
CASSTLWAGTDTQYF
>.|TRBD2|16|TRBJ2-2|TRBV19
TGTGCCTCATCCTGGGGCGGGACTACCCGCACCGGGGAGCTGTTTTTT
CASSWGGTTRTGELFF
>.|TRBD1|14|TRBJ2-5|TRBV6-5
TGTGCCAGCAGTAGATCGACAGGGGAAGAGACCCAGTACTTC
CASSRSTGEETQYF
>.|.|13|TRBJ1-3|TRBV6-5
TGTGCCAGCAGGCCGGGGACTGGAAACACCATATATTTT
CASRPGTGNTIYF
>.|.|11|TRBJ2-3|TRBV29-1
TGCAGCGTTGTATTAGCGCCTACGCAGTATTTT
CSVVLAPTQYF
>few|.|15|TRBJ1-1|TRBV4-3
TGCGCCAGCAGCCAAGATACGGCGGGGGGCACTGAAGCTTTCTTT
CASSQDTAGGTEAFF
>.|TRBD2|15|TRBJ2-2|TRBV7-3
TGTGCCAGCAGCTTGGACGGGGGGATCACCGGGGAGCTGTTTTTT
CASSLDGGITGELFF
>.|.|12|TRBJ2-7|TRBV5-4
TGTGCCAGCAGCGATACTTCCTACGAGCAGTACTTC
CASSDTSYEQYF
>.|TRBD2|15|TRBJ2-2|TRBV2
TGTGCCAGCCAGCCGGGGGGGATGCCGACCGGGGAGCTGTTTTTT
CASQPGGMPTGELFF
>.|.|14|TRBJ1-1|TRBV9
TGTGCCAGCAGCGTAGAAGATAAGGGGAGTGGAGCTTTCTTT
CASSVEDKGSGAFF
>few|.|12|TRBJ1-2|TRBV28
TGTGCCAGCACCCTAAGGGGCGGGGGCTACACCTTC
CASTLRGGGYTF
>once|TRBD1|15|TRBJ2-1|TRBV7-3
TGTGCCAGCAGCTTGGGGGGACAGGGATACAATGAGCAGTTCTTC
CASSLGGQGYNEQFF